The rows below give T cell receptor beta chains drawn from one sample of a study of T cell responses to AZD1222 COVID-19 vaccine. Produced via immunoSEQ multiplex PCR; TCRdb's table is partial and in-frame only. The sample consists of fewer than 200,000 clones, approximately 86% of them appearing once. This sample comprised peripheral blood, obtained on day 0 of AZD1222 vaccination. The receptors were gathered from an adult in good health. Both conserved end residues are part of each CDR3. A D gene is named only where the DNA matches it firmly. Some rows mark clone size as missing; the rest say once, few, many or name a class of expanded clone.

j_call d_call v_call clone_size cdr3_nt cdr3_aa
TRBJ2-7 TRBD1 TRBV5-1 - TGCGCCAGCAGCCTGACAGGGGTCACCTACGAGCAGTACTTC CASSLTGVTYEQYF
TRBJ2-7 TRBD2 TRBV7-2 - TGTGCCAGCAGCCCATCCCCGGGACTAGCGGGGGGTATCTCCTACGAGCAGTACTTC CASSPSPGLAGGISYEQYF
TRBJ2-7 - TRBV6-5 - TGTGCCAGCGGCCAAGTGGGAGGACTTCCTTACGAGCAGTACTTC CASGQVGGLPYEQYF
TRBJ2-7 - TRBV12-5 - TGTGCTAGTGTCCGGACCTTGGCTGACGAGCAGTACTTC CASVRTLADEQYF
TRBJ1-1 TRBD1 TRBV30 - TGTGCCTGTGCCGGGACAGGAAGGCCCACTGAAGCTTTCTTT CACAGTGRPTEAFF
TRBJ1-4 TRBD1 TRBV2 - TGTGCCAGCAAGAAGGACAGGGGGCTTGTTTATGAAAAACTGTTTTTT CASKKDRGLVYEKLFF
TRBJ1-1 - TRBV21-1 - TGTGCCAGCAGCAAAGTGGGAAGACAGGGGGAGAACACTGAAGCTTTCTTT CASSKVGRQGENTEAFF
TRBJ2-1 - TRBV24-1 - TGTGCCACGTCGGCCTACAATGAGCAGTTCTTC CATSAYNEQFF
TRBJ2-7 TRBD2 TRBV10-3 - TGTGCCATCATGAACGGGAGGGAGCAGTACTTC CAIMNGREQYF
TRBJ1-3 - TRBV4-2 - TGTGCCAGCAGCCAAGATACAAGGAGCTCTGGAAACACCATATATTTT CASSQDTRSSGNTIYF
TRBJ1-2 - TRBV19 - TGTGCCAGTAGTATTCCAGGGAACAGGTTGAACTATGGCTACACCTTC CASSIPGNRLNYGYTF
TRBJ2-1 - TRBV10-1 - TGCGCCAGCAGTATTAGGTCGGGTGAGCAGTTCTTC CASSIRSGEQFF
TRBJ2-7 TRBD2 TRBV27 - TGTGCCAGCAGTTTATTCGCCGGGGGGGGGCCTAGCTACGAGCAGTACTTC CASSLFAGGGPSYEQYF
TRBJ1-4 - TRBV10-1 - TGCGCCAGCAGTGAGTCACCCGCAACTAATGAAAAACTGTTTTTT CASSESPATNEKLFF
TRBJ2-7 - TRBV21-1 - TGTGCCAGCAGCATACAGGGTAAATCCACCTACGAGCAGTACTTC CASSIQGKSTYEQYF
TRBJ1-1 - TRBV7-8 - TGTGCCAGCAGCTTAGGCCGGGGGAGTACTGAAGCTTTCTTT CASSLGRGSTEAFF
TRBJ2-7 - TRBV4-1 - TGCGCCAGCAGCCAAGTCCGAGGCGGAAGTTCCTACGAGCAGTACTTC CASSQVRGGSSYEQYF
TRBJ1-1 TRBD1 TRBV7-9 - TGTGCCAGCAGCCCATACCATGGACAGGGTGGGACTGAAGCTTTCTTT CASSPYHGQGGTEAFF
TRBJ1-3 - TRBV7-6 - TGTGCCAGCAGCTTAGGCTCGCGCCACTCTGGAAACACCATATATTTT CASSLGSRHSGNTIYF
TRBJ2-2 TRBD2 TRBV19 once TGTGCCAGTAGTAAACTAGCGGGTAAGGTCGACGGGGAGCTGTTTTTT CASSKLAGKVDGELFF
TRBJ2-7 - TRBV4-1 once TGCGCCAGCAGCCACAAGGCCCACGAGCAGTACTTC CASSHKAHEQYF
TRBJ2-1 - TRBV28 - TGTGCCAGCACTAAGGAGCTAGGGGGAATTAATGAGCAGTTCTTC CASTKELGGINEQFF
TRBJ1-5 - TRBV7-8 - TGTGCCAGCAGCCTAGGATATCGCGGAGATAGCAATCAGCCCCAGCATTTT CASSLGYRGDSNQPQHF